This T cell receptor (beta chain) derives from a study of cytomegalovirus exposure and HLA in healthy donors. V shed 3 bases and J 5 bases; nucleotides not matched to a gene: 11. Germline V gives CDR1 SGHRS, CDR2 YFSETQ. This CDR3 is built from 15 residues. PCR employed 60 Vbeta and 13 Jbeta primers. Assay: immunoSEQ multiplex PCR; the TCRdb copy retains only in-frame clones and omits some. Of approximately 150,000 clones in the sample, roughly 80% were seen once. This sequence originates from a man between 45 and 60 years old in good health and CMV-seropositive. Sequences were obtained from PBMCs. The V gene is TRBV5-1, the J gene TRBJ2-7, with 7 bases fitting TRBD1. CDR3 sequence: CASSSNSAGGNEQYF. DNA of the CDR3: TGCGCCAGCAGCTCCAATTCAGCAGGGGGTAACGAGCAGTACTTC.